Sequencing of this T cell receptor (beta chain) was carried out in a study of cytomegalovirus exposure and HLA in healthy donors. The ends lost 1 base at V and 6 bases at J; junction bases unmatched: 5. The length of the CDR3 is 15 residues. The germline V gene has CDR1 SEHNR and CDR2 FQNEAQ (reference sequence). TCRdb's copy holds only in-frame clones and misses some; the assay was immunoSEQ multiplex PCR. The sample records roughly 240,000 clones, around nine tenths being singletons. Findings of the study overall: Cytomegalovirus-associated TCR beta chains were listed, numbering 150 to 200. Cytomegalovirus status was reportedly diagnosed by the classifier with high sensitivity and specificity. For most TCR sequences rarity was the rule, although some public TCRs occurred in many donors.

Details on this clone: Antigen: not known.

Separate from the approximately 700-subject first cohort was the approximately 110-subject validation cohort, to which the donors belonged. V usage is TRBV7-9 and J usage is TRBJ2-2; 7 bases agree with TRBD1. The origin of this receptor is a man aged 18 to 29 in good health and CMV-seronegative. Sequenced sample: PBMCs. As DNA, the CDR3 is TGTGCCAGCAGCTTAGTCGGGACAGTTGCCGGGGAGCTGTTTTTT. Amino acids: CASSLVGTVAGELFF. The variable domain in full, with the rest retrieved from reference TRBV7-9 and TRBJ2-2, is DTGVSQNPRHKITKRGQNVTFRCDPISEHNRLYWYRQTLGQGPEFLTYFQNEAQLEKSRLLSDRFSAERPKGSFSTLEIQRTEQGDSAMYLCASSLVGTVAGELFFGEGSRLTVL.